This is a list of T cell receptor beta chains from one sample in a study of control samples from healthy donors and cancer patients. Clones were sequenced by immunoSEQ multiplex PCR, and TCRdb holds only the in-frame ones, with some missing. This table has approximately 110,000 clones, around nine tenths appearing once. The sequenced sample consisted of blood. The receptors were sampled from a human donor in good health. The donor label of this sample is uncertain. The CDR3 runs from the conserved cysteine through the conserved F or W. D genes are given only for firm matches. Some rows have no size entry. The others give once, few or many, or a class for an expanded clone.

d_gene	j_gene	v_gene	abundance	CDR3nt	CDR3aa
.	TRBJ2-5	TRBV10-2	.	TGCGCCAGCAGTAGACAGGTCCCAGAGACCCAGTACTTC	CASSRQVPETQYF
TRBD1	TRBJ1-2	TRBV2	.	TGTGCCAGCAGTGGACAGGGACACTATGGCTACACCTTC	CASSGQGHYGYTF
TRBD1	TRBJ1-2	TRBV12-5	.	TGTGCTAGTGGGACGGGACAGGTTGGGCTCTATGGCTACACCTTC	CASGTGQVGLYGYTF
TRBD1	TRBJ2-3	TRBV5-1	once	TGCGCCAGCACCCTACAGGGGACAGATACGCAGTATTTT	CASTLQGTDTQYF
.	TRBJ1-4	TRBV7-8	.	TGTGCCAGCAGCTTCTCAAACAGGGCGGTTTATGAAAAACTGTTTTTT	CASSFSNRAVYEKLFF
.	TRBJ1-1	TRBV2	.	TGTGCCAGCAGTGTGTCCCCGACGACTGAAGCTTTCTTT	CASSVSPTTEAFF
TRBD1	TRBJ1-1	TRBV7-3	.	TGTGCCAGCAGCCCGGGGGTAAGGGGACAGGGGAACACTGAAGCTTTCTTT	CASSPGVRGQGNTEAFF
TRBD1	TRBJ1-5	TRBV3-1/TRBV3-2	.	TGTGCCAGCAGCCAAGGGACAGGGGAATATCAGCCCCAGCATTTT	CASSQGTGEYQPQHF
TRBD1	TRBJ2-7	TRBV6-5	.	TGTGCCAGCAGTTACGGGGGACAGATCTACGAGCAGTACTTC	CASSYGGQIYEQYF
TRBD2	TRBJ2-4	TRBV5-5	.	TGTGCCAGCAGCTTGGTGGCTAGCGGGGGGGCACTGGGCATTCAGTACTTC	CASSLVASGGALGIQYF
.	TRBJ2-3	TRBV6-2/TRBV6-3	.	TGTGCCAGCAGTTACTCTGGGATTACCACAGATACGCAGTATTTT	CASSYSGITTDTQYF
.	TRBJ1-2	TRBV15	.	TGTGCCACCAGCCCAGGGGTTTCTAACTATGGCTACACCTTC	CATSPGVSNYGYTF
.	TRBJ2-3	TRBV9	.	TGTGCCAGCAGCGTAGAGGAGGGGAGCACAGATACGCAGTATTTT	CASSVEEGSTDTQYF
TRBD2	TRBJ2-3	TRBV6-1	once	TGTGCCAGCAGTGAAGTTCTGACTAGCGGGGGCGCAGATACGCAGTATTTT	CASSEVLTSGGADTQYF
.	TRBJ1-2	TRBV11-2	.	TGTGCCAGCAGCCCCCAGGCTAACTATGGCTACACCTTC	CASSPQANYGYTF
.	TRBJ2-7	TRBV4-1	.	TGCGCCAGCAGCCAGACTCTGGTGGGGGGGGGCCGTGACGAGCAGTACTTC	CASSQTLVGGGRDEQYF
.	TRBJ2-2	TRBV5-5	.	TGTGCCAGCAGCTTTGGGGGCTGGGGCACCGGGGAGCTGTTTTTT	CASSFGGWGTGELFF
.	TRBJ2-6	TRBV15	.	TGTGCCACCAGTTCAGGGTTACCTGGGGCCAACGTCCTGACTTTC	CATSSGLPGANVLTF
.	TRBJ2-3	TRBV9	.	TGTGCCAGCAGCGTAGATGGGAGCACAGATACGCAGTATTTT	CASSVDGSTDTQYF
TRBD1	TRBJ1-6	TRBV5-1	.	TGCGCCAGCAGCTCCTACCCGACAGGGGGCAATTCACCCCTCCACTTT	CASSSYPTGGNSPLHF
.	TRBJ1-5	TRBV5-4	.	TGTGCCAGCAGCCCCGGACCGGGGGCGGGTCAGCCCCAGCATTTT	CASSPGPGAGQPQHF
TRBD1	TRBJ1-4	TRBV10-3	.	TGTGCCATCAGTCCGACAGGGGATGAAAAACTGTTTTTT	CAISPTGDEKLFF
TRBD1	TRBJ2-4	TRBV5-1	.	TGCGCCAGCAGGTCGGGACAGGGGGACATTCAGTACTTC	CASRSGQGDIQYF
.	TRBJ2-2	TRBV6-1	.	TGTGCCAGCAGTGAAGGACAGCCCCTAAAGAACACCGGGGAGCTGTTTTTT	CASSEGQPLKNTGELFF
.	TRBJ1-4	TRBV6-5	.	TGTGCCAGCAGGAGACAGTCCTATAATGAAAAACTGTTTTTT	CASRRQSYNEKLFF
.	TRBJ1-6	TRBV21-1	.	TGTGCCAGCAGCGGGCGGACTAATTCACCCCTCCACTTT	CASSGRTNSPLHF
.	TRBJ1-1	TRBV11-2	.	TGTGCCAGCAGCTTAGCGGGGGTATATGAAGCTTTCTTT	CASSLAGVYEAFF
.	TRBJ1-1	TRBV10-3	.	TGTGCCATCAGGGAAGACACTGAAGCTTTCTTT	CAIREDTEAFF
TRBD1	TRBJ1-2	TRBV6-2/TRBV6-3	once	TGTGCCAGCAGTTACTTCGACAGGGATTATGGCTACACCTTC	CASSYFDRDYGYTF
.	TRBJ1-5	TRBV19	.	TGTGCCAGTAGCGGGGATTGGCAGCCCCAGCATTTT	CASSGDWQPQHF
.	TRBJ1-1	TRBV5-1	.	TGCGCCAGCAGCTTGGCGGGGCAGGGTAACACTGAAGCTTTCTTT	CASSLAGQGNTEAFF
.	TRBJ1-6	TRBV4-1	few	TGCGCCAGCAGCCAGTTCCTCGGGCAGGGGAAGGGATCCCTCCACTTT	CASSQFLGQGKGSLHF
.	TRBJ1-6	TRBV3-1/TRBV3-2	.	TGTGCCAGCAGTTACGGGACGGTGCATAATTCACCCCTCCACTTT	CASSYGTVHNSPLHF
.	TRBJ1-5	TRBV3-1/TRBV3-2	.	TGTGCCAGCAGCCATGGGGCTGCAGCTCAGCCCCAGCATTTT	CASSHGAAAQPQHF
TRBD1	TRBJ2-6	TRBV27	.	TGTGCCAGCGGCGGGACAGGGCTCTCTGGGGCCAACGTCCTGACTTTC	CASGGTGLSGANVLTF
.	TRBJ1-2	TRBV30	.	TGTGCCTGGAGTGTATACTATGGCTACACCTTC	CAWSVYYGYTF
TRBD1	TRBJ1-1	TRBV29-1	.	TGCAGCGTTGAAGAATCGGGCAGGGGGCCGAACACTGAAGCTTTCTTT	CSVEESGRGPNTEAFF
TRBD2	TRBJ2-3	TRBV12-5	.	TGTGCTAGTGGTTTGGTCCTAGCGGGGGGCCCACTCACAGATACGCAGTATTTT	CASGLVLAGGPLTDTQYF
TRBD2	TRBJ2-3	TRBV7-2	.	TGTGCCAGCAGCTTTAGCGGGTACAGCACAGATACGCAGTATTTT	CASSFSGYSTDTQYF
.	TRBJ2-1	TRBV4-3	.	TGCGCCAGCAGCCAAGATCAGTGGAGCAATGAGCAGTTCTTC	CASSQDQWSNEQFF
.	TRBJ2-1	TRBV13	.	TGTGCCAGCAGCTTAAAACACATGTACAATGAGCAGTTCTTC	CASSLKHMYNEQFF
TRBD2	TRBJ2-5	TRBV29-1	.	TGCAGCGTTGTCGGGACTAGCGCCCACCAAGAGACCCAGTACTTC	CSVVGTSAHQETQYF
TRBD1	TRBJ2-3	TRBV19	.	TGTGCCACTACTCAGACAGGGGGGGATACGCAGTATTTT	CATTQTGGDTQYF
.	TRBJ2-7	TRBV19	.	TGTGCCAGTAGTATCAGCCTTCAACCCCACCACGAGCAGTACTTC	CASSISLQPHHEQYF
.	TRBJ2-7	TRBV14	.	TGTGCCAGCAGCCCCGTCAGGGCGGGGGAGCAGTACTTC	CASSPVRAGEQYF
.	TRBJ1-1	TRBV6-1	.	TGTGCCAGCAGTGAAGGCATAGGATTGAACACTGAAGCTTTCTTT	CASSEGIGLNTEAFF